These T cell receptor beta chains were read from a single sample in a study of shared clonotypes between healthy human individuals. Clones were sequenced by immunoSEQ multiplex PCR, and TCRdb holds only the in-frame ones, with some missing. Found here are under 1,100,000 clones, approximately 70% of them singletons; the top ten hold around 1.4%. The sequenced material came from memory CD4+ T cells sorted from blood. Receptor source: a young man in good health. Both conserved end residues are part of each CDR3. The order of the fields is clone size, J gene, V gene, D gene, CDR3 DNA, CDR3 protein. D genes are given only for firm matches. Expanded clones are given a class, and other clones once, few, many or no size at all.

.,TRBJ2-7,TRBV5-6,.,TGTGCCAGCAGCCGAACCTCCTACGAGCAGTACTTC,CASSRTSYEQYF
.,TRBJ2-7,TRBV6-1,.,TGTGCCAGCAGTGAAGGCGTAGCGTACGAGCAGTACTTC,CASSEGVAYEQYF
.,TRBJ2-3,TRBV10-3,TRBD2,TGTGCCTTGCGGGCGGGAGGGCAGACAGATACGCAGTATTTT,CALRAGGQTDTQYF
.,TRBJ2-1,TRBV5-4,.,TGTGCCAGCAGCTCCTTTAGCGGAGTCTACAATGAGCAGTTCTTC,CASSSFSGVYNEQFF
.,TRBJ2-5,TRBV7-9,TRBD1,TGTGCCAGCAGCTTAACCGGGACAGCCCCTCAAGAGACCCAGTACTTC,CASSLTGTAPQETQYF
.,TRBJ1-4,TRBV19,.,.,CASSPTLGTNEKLFF
.,TRBJ2-7,TRBV5-4,TRBD1,TGTGCCAGCAGCTTGGAGACAGGGGGCTCTTACGAGCAGTACTTC,CASSLETGGSYEQYF
.,TRBJ2-3,TRBV11-2,TRBD2,TGTGCCAGCAGCTTGGGACTAGCGTCAGATACGCAGTATTTT,CASSLGLASDTQYF
.,TRBJ2-7,TRBV5-1,TRBD1,TGCGCCAGCAGCTTCAGGACCGGGACAGGTACCTACGAGCAGTACTTC,CASSFRTGTGTYEQYF
.,TRBJ2-2,TRBV4-1,TRBD2,TGCGCCAGCAGCCCGAGCGGGGTCGGCGGGGAGCTGTTTTTT,CASSPSGVGGELFF
.,TRBJ2-3,TRBV6-1,.,TGTGCCAGCAGTGTTGGGGTGAGCACAGATACGCAGTATTTT,CASSVGVSTDTQYF
many,TRBJ2-2,TRBV5-1,TRBD2,TGCGCCACCCTAGCGGGGTCGAACACCGGGGAGCTGTTTTTT,CATLAGSNTGELFF
.,TRBJ2-7,TRBV5-6,TRBD1,TGTGCCAGCAGCAAGGGACAGGCCTACTCCTACGAGCAGTACTTC,CASSKGQAYSYEQYF
.,TRBJ1-1,TRBV19,TRBD1,TGTGCCAGTAGTGTCCGGGACAGGGGGGCGTACACTGAAGCTTTCTTT,CASSVRDRGAYTEAFF
.,TRBJ1-2,TRBV7-2,TRBD1,TGTGCCAGCGGCCCCGGGACAGAGTATGGCTACACCTTC,CASGPGTEYGYTF
.,TRBJ2-1,TRBV27,.,TGTGCCAGCAGTTCAGGTGATAGCTCCTACAATGAGCAGTTCTTC,CASSSGDSSYNEQFF
.,TRBJ1-1,TRBV29-1,TRBD1,TGCAGCGTTAGAGGACAGGTGAACACTGAAGCTTTCTTT,CSVRGQVNTEAFF
.,TRBJ2-3,TRBV9,.,TGTGCCAGCAGCGTAGTTGGGAAGCCTAACACAGATACGCAGTATTTT,CASSVVGKPNTDTQYF
.,TRBJ1-1,TRBV5-1,.,TGCGCCAGCAGCTTGGGCCAGTTCAACACTGAAGCTTTCTTT,CASSLGQFNTEAFF
.,TRBJ2-7,TRBV7-9,.,TGTGCCAGCAGCTTAGCCGGAGCCTACGAGCAGTACTTC,CASSLAGAYEQYF
.,TRBJ1-3,TRBV6-5,.,TGTGCCAGCAGTTACTCTCCGGATTTATCTGGAAACACCATATATTTT,CASSYSPDLSGNTIYF
many,TRBJ1-6,TRBV5-6,.,TGTGCCAGCAGCTTGACGCGGAATTCACCCCTCCACTTT,CASSLTRNSPLHF
.,TRBJ1-2,TRBV5-1,.,TGCGCCAGCAGCTTGGGACGGGCGATCTATGGCTACACCTTC,CASSLGRAIYGYTF
.,TRBJ1-6,TRBV29-1,.,TGCAGCGAAGGTAGAGGATCGGTTTATAATTCACCCCTCCACTTT,CSEGRGSVYNSPLHF
.,TRBJ1-4,TRBV6-5,.,TGTGCCAGCAGTTCCGGCCCAGGAAAACTGTTTTTT,CASSSGPGKLFF
.,TRBJ1-5,TRBV19,TRBD1,TGTGCCAGTAGTATAGCCAAGATAGGCAGGGGGCGAGGCAATCAGCCCCAGCATTTT,CASSIAKIGRGRGNQPQHF
.,TRBJ1-3,TRBV30,.,TGTGCCTGGAGATCCGCGGGCGGAAACACCATATATTTT,CAWRSAGGNTIYF
.,TRBJ2-7,TRBV5-1,.,TGCGCCAGCAGGGGGTCCGATCGGCCCTACGAGCAGTACTTC,CASRGSDRPYEQYF
.,TRBJ2-2,TRBV5-1,TRBD2,TGCGCCAGCTCATTCTCATGGAGCGGGAGCAGTGGAACCGGGGAGCTGTTTTTT,CASSFSWSGSSGTGELFF
few,TRBJ2-7,TRBV27,TRBD2,TGTGCCAGCAGCGCTACGGCCAGCGGGAGGCACGAGCAGTACTTC,CASSATASGRHEQYF
.,TRBJ2-5,TRBV5-5,TRBD1,TGTGCCAGCAGCTGGCCCGGGACAGGTGGGGAGACCCAGTACTTC,CASSWPGTGGETQYF
few,TRBJ1-2,TRBV28,.,TGTGCCAGCAGTTTATCGGAAGCGGGCTACACCTTC,CASSLSEAGYTF
.,TRBJ2-1,TRBV9,.,TGTGCCAGCACAACAGGTGGCTCTTCCTACAATGAGCAGTTCTTC,CASTTGGSSYNEQFF
.,TRBJ1-1,TRBV7-2,.,TGTGCCAGCAGCTTAGCGCCCGTGATGAACACTGAAGCTTTCTTT,CASSLAPVMNTEAFF
.,TRBJ2-5,TRBV7-9,TRBD1,TGTGCCAGCAGCTCCGGACAGGGGGAAGAGACCCAGTACTTC,CASSSGQGEETQYF
many,TRBJ1-4,TRBV4-1,.,TGCGCCAGCAGCCAAGATAACAAGGGGAATGAAAAACTGTTTTTT,CASSQDNKGNEKLFF
.,TRBJ2-1,TRBV7-9,.,TGTGCCAGCAGCTTAACAGGGCGAAATGAGCAGTTCTTC,CASSLTGRNEQFF
.,TRBJ2-1,TRBV7-2,.,TGTGCCAGCAGCTTAGGGGGTCGTGAGCAGTTCTTC,CASSLGGREQFF
.,TRBJ1-2,TRBV5-1,.,TGCGCCAGCAGCTTGGACAGTCGGATTCTCTATGGCTACACCTTC,CASSLDSRILYGYTF
.,TRBJ1-1,TRBV5-1,.,TGCGCCAGCAGCCTAGGTCCGGGGGGAGGCACTGAAGCTTTCTTT,CASSLGPGGGTEAFF
.,TRBJ1-6,TRBV9,TRBD1,TGTGCCAGCAGCACAACAGGGGATTCTTCACCCCTCCACTTT,CASSTTGDSSPLHF
once,TRBJ2-7,TRBV6-5,TRBD1,TGTGCCAGCAGACCCGGGACAGGGAAAGCCTACGAGCAGTACTTC,CASRPGTGKAYEQYF